The clone carrying this T cell receptor (beta chain) was found a few times. The sample originates from a study of shared clonotypes between healthy human individuals. Splitting of CD4+ cells produced CD45RA+ naive and CD45RA-negative memory subsets. Using immunoSEQ multiplex PCR, the repertoire was profiled, and TCRdb retains in-frame clones only, with some absent. The sample carries 2 million to 2.5 million clones, 92% recorded once. V shed 7 bases and J 1 base; nucleotides not matched to a gene: 7. The CDR3 consists of 15 residues. Germline CDR1 MDHEN, CDR2 SYDVKM. This rearrangement joins TRBV28 to TRBJ1-3; the match to TRBD1 covers 7 bases. Sequencing was performed on naive CD4+ T cells from PBMCs. The sample's subset: CD45RA+ positively selected. This TCR came from a man aged 18-30 years in good health. Some clones in this sample may be carry-over from other donors' samples. CDR3 protein: CASNEGGASGNTIYF. In DNA form, the CDR3 reads TGTGCCAGCAATGAAGGGGGCGCTTCTGGAAACACCATATATTTT.